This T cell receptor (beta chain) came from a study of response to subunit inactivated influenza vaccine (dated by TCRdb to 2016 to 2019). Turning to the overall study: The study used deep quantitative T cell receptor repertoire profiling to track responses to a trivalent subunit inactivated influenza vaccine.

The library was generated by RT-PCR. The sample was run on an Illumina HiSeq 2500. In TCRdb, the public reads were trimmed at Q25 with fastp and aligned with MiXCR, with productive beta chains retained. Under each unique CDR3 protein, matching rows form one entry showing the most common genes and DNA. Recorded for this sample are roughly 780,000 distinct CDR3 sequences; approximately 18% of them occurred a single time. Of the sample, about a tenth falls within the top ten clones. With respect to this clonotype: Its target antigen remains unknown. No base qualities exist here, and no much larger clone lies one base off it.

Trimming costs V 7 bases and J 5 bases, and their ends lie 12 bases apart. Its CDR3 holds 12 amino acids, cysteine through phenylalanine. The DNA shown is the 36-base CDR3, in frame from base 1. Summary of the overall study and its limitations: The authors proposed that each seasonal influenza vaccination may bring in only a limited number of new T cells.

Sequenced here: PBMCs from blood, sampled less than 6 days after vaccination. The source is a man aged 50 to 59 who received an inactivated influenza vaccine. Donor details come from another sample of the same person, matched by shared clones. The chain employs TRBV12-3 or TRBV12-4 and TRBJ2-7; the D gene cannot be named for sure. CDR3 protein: CASNETPDEQYF. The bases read TGTGCCAGCAATGAGACCCCTGACGAGCAGTACTTC.